The clone carrying this TCR beta chain has more than one count but fewer than ten. The study amplified TCR beta CDR3 regions using RNA transcripts. The first round was an RT-PCR with HTBI primers, and the second round was a multiplex PCR. TCRdb re-derived calls from the multiplex PCR reads in MiXCR, one entry per CDR3 protein. Here the sample spans about 500,000 distinct CDR3 sequences, 13% to 15% being singletons. These data are taken from a study of Graves' ophthalmopathy and Graves' hyperthyroidism. The sample consisted of blood. The clonotype was recovered from a woman aged 30 to 39 with Graves' ophthalmopathy.

The CDR3 region has the DNA TGTGCCAGCAGTCTGGAGGGGATAGCTAACTATGGCTACACCTTC. Protein sequence: CASSLEGIANYGYTF. The V call is TRBV7-9, the J call TRBJ1-2; perhaps TRBD1 as D (5 bases). The length of the CDR3 is 15 residues. Between the trimmed V and J ends, which lost 6 bases and 0 bases, there was a span of 14 bases. Germline V lookup: CDR1 SEHNR, CDR2 FQNEAQ (reference sequence).